Reported below is one T cell receptor beta chain. The target antigen is unknown. RNA amounts of roughly 0.45 to 1 ug underwent reverse transcription with random hexamers. TCRdb ran MiXCR on the immunoSEQ multiplex PCR reads and lists one entry per CDR3 protein. The sample lists approximately 83,000 distinct CDR3 sequences; over 85% were seen once. The germline V and J ends were trimmed by 2 bases and 2 bases, with 11 bases remaining between them. From germline, CDR1 is SGHDT and CDR2 YYEEEE. CDR3 length: 14 amino acids. The source of the sample is a study of CD8 T cells in Susac syndrome. General study findings and limits: Total CD8+ repertoires held under 20 Susac-specific public clones, while CD8+ TEMRA repertoires held a few.

The receptor comes from a human donor with Susac syndrome. Sequences were obtained from CD8+ T cells from PBMCs. J is TRBJ2-7 and V is TRBV5-6, with a tentative D call TRBD2 (5 bases). CDR3 residues: CASSLNGEAYEQYF. The CDR3 nucleotides are TGTGCCAGCAGCTTAAACGGGGAAGCCTACGAGCAGTACTTC.